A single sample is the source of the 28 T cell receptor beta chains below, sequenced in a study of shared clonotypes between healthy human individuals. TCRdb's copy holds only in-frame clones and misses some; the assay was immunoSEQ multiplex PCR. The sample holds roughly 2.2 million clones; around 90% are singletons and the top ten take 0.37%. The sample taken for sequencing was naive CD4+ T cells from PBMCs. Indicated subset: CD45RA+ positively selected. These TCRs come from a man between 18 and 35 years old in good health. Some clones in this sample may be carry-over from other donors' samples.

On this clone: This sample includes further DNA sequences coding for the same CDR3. The CDR3 region is CASSYSTGQETQYF. The CDR3 DNA reads as TGTGCCAGCAGTTACTCGACCGGCCAAGAGACCCAGTACTTC. The chain joins TRBV6-6 to TRBJ2-5; D uncertain. The V gene lost 0 bases and the J gene lost 1 base, with 6 bases spanning the gap. The CDR3 length is 14 residues. Germline assignment: CDR1 MNHNY and CDR2 SVGAGI (reference sequence).

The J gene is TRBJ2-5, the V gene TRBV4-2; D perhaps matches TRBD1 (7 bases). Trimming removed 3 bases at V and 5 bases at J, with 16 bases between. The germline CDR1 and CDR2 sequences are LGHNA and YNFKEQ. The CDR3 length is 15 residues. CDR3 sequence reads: CASSQAQGTGETQYF. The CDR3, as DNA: TGTGCCAGCAGCCAGGCACAGGGGACTGGGGAGACCCAGTACTTC.

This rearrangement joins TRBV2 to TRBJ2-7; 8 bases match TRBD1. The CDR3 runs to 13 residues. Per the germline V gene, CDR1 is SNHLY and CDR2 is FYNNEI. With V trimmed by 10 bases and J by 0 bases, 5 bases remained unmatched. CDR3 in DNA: TGTGCCACCAGACAGGGGAGCTCCTACGAGCAGTACTTC. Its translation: CATRQGSSYEQYF.

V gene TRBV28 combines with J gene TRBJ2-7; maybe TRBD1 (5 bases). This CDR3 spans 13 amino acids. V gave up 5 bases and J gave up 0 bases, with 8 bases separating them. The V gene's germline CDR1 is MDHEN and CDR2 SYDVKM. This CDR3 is CASSGASSYEQYF. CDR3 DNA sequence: TGTGCCAGCAGTGGGGCCAGCTCCTACGAGCAGTACTTC.

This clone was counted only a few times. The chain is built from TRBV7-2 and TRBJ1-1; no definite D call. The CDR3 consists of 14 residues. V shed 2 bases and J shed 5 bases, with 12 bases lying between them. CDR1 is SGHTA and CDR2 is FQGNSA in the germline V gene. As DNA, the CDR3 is TGTGCCAGCAGCTTAATTGTTGATGTGACTGAAGCTTTCTTT. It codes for CASSLIVDVTEAFF.

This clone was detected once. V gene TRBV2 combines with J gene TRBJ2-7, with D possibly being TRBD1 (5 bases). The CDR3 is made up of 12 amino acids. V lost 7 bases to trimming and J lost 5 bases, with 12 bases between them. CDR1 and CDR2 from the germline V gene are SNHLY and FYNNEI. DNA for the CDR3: TGTGCCAGCAATGGCAGGGCCCACGAGCAGTACTTC. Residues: CASNGRAHEQYF.

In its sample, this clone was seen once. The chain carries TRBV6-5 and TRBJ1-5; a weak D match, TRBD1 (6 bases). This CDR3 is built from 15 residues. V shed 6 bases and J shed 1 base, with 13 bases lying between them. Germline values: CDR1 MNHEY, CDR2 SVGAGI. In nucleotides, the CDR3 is TGTGCCAGCAGGAAACAGGGAGTGAGCAATCAGCCCCAGCATTTT. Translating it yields CASRKQGVSNQPQHF.

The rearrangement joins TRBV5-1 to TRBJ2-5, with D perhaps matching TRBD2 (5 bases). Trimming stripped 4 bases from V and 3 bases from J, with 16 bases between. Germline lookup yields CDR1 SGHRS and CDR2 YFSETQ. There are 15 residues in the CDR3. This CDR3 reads CASSERLGAEETQYF. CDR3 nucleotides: TGCGCCAGCAGCGAGCGTCTAGGAGCGGAAGAGACCCAGTACTTC.

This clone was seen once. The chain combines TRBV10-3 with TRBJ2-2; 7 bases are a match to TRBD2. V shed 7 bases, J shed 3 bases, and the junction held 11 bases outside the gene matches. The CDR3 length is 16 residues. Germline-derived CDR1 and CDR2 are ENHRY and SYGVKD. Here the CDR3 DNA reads TGTGCCATCATGAGACATGCGGGGGAATACACCGGGGAGCTGTTTTTT. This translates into CAIMRHAGEYTGELFF.

The DNA of the CDR3 is TGCGCCAGCAGCCGACTTATAGGGGGGGTGGCGGGAGTTTTAGAGACCCAGTACTTC. Its protein is CASSRLIGGVAGVLETQYF. The rearrangement links TRBV4-1 to TRBJ2-5; weak D call: TRBD2 (7 bases). This CDR3 has 19 amino acids. Trimming removed 4 bases at V and 4 bases at J, with 28 bases between. The germline gives CDR1 MGHRA, CDR2 YSYEKL.

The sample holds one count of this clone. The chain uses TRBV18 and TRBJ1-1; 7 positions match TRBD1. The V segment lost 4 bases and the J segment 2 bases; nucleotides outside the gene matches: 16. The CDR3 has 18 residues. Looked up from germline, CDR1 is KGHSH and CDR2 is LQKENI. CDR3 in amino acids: CASSLIREQGRVNTEAFF. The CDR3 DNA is TGTGCCAGCTCACTCATAAGGGAACAGGGGCGGGTCAACACTGAAGCTTTCTTT.

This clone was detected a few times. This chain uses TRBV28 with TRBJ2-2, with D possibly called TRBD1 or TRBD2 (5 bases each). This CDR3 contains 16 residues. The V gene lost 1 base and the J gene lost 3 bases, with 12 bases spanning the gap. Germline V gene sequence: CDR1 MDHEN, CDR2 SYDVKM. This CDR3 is CASSLFGALDTGELFF. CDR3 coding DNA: TGTGCCAGCAGTTTATTCGGGGCCTTGGACACCGGGGAGCTGTTTTTT. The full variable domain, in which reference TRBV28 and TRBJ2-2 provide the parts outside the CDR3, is DVKVTQSSRYLVKRTGEKVFLECVQDMDHENMFWYRQDPGLGLRLIYFSYDVKMKEKGDIPEGYSVSREKKERFSLILESASTNQTSMYLCASSLFGALDTGELFFGEGSRLTVL.

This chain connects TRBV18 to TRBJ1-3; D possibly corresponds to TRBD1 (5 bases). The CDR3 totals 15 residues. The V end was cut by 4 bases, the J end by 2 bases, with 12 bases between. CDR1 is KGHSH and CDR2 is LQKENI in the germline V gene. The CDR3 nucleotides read TGTGCCAGCTCACACTCGGAGGGACCTGGAAACACCATATATTTT. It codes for CASSHSEGPGNTIYF.

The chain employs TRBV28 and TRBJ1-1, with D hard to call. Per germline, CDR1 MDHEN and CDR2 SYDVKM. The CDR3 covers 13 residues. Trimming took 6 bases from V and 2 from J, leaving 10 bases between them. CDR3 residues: CASRRTRNTEAFF. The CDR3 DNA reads TGTGCCAGCAGACGGACCAGAAACACTGAAGCTTTCTTT. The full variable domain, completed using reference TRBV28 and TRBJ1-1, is DVKVTQSSRYLVKRTGEKVFLECVQDMDHENMFWYRQDPGLGLRLIYFSYDVKMKEKGDIPEGYSVSREKKERFSLILESASTNQTSMYLCASRRTRNTEAFFGQGTRLTVV.

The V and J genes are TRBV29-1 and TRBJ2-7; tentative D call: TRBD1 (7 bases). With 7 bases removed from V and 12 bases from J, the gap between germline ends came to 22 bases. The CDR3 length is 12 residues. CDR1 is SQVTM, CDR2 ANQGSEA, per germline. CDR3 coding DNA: TGCAGCGGGCGGGCCCCAGGGGGGATTTCGTACTTC. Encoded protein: CSGRAPGGISYF.

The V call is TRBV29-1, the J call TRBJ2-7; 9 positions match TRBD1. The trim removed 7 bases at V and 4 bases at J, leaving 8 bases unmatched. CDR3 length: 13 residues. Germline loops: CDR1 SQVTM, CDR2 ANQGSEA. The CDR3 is CSALGDRAYEQYF. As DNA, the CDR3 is TGCAGCGCATTAGGGGACAGGGCTTACGAGCAGTACTTC.

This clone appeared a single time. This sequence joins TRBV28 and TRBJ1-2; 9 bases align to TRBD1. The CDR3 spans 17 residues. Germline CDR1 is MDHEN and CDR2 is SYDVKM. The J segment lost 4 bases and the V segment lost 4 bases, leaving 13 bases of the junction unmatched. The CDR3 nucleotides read TGTGCCAGCAGTTCCCCCGGAACAGGGGGCTTCGGCTATGGCTACACCTTC. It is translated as CASSSPGTGGFGYGYTF.

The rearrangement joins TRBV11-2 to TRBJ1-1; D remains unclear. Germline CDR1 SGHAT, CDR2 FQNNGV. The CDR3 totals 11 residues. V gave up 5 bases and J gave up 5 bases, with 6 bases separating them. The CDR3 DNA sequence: TGTGCCAGCAGCCCCACGACTGAAGCTTTCTTT. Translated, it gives CASSPTTEAFF.

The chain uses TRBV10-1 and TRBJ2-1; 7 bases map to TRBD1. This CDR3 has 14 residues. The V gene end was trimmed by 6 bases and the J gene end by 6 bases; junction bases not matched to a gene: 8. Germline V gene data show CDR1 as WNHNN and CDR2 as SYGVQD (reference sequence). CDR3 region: CASSRDRTFNEQFF. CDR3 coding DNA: TGCGCCAGCAGCCGGGACAGAACGTTCAATGAGCAGTTCTTC.

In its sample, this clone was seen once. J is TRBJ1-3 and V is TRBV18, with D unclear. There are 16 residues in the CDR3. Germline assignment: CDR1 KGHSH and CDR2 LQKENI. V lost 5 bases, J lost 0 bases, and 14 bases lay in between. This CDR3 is CASSTTGSGSGNTIYF. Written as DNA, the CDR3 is TGTGCCAGCTCAACGACTGGTTCAGGCTCTGGAAACACCATATATTTT.

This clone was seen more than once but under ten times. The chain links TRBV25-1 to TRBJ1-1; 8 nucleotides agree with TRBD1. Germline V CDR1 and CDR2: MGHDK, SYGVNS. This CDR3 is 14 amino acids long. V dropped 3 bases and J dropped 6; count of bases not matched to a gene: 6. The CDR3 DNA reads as TGTGCCAGCAGTGAGCAGGACAGGGCACCTGAAGCTTTCTTT. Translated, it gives CASSEQDRAPEAFF.

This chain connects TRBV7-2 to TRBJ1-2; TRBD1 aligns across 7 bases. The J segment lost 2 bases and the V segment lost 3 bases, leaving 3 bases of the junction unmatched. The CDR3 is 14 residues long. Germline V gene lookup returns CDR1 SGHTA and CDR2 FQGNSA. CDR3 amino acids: CASSFQGQNYGYTF. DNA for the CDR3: TGTGCCAGCAGCTTTCAGGGACAGAACTATGGCTACACCTTC.

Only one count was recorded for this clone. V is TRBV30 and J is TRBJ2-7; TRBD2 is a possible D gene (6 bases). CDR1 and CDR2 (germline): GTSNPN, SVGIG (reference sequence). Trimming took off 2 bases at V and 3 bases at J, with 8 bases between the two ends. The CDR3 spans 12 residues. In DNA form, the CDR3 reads TGTGCCTGGAGTCCGGACTACTACGAGCAGTACTTC. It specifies CAWSPDYYEQYF.

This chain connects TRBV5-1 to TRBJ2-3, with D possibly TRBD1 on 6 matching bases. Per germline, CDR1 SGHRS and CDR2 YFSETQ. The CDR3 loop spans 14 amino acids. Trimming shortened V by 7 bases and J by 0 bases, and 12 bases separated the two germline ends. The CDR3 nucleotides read TGCGCCAGCGGCCTTAGGGGGAGCACAGATACGCAGTATTTT. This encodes CASGLRGSTDTQYF.

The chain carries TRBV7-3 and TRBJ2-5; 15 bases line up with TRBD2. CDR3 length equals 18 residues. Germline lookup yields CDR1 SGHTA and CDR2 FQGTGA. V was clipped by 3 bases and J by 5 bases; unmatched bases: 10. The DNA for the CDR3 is TGTGCCAGCAGCTTTCAAGCAGGACTAGCGGGAGGGCTGGAGACCCAGTACTTC. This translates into CASSFQAGLAGGLETQYF.

CDR3 sequence reads: CASSQMIPGLAGFRSYNEQFF. CDR3 bases: TGCGCCAGCAGCCAAATGATCCCGGGACTAGCGGGATTTCGCTCCTACAATGAGCAGTTCTTC. The genes are TRBV4-3 and TRBJ2-1; 13 bases align to TRBD2. The CDR3 has 21 amino acids. Germline V gene data show CDR1 as LGHNA and CDR2 as YSLEER. Trimming at V came to 2 bases and at J to 0 bases, leaving 13 bases not matched to a gene.

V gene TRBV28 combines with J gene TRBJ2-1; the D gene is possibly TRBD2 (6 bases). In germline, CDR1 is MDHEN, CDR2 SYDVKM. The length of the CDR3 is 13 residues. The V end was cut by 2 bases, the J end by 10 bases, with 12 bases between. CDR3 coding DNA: TGTGCCAGCAGTTTAATGGGGGGATTAGAGCAGTTCTTC. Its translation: CASSLMGGLEQFF.

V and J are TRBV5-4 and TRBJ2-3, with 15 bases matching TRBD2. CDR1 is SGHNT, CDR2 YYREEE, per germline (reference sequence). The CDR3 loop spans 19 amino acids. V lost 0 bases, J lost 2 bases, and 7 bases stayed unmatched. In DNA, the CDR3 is TGTGCCAGCAGCTTGGGGGGACTAGCGGGAGGAGTGAACACAGATACGCAGTATTTT. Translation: CASSLGGLAGGVNTDTQYF.